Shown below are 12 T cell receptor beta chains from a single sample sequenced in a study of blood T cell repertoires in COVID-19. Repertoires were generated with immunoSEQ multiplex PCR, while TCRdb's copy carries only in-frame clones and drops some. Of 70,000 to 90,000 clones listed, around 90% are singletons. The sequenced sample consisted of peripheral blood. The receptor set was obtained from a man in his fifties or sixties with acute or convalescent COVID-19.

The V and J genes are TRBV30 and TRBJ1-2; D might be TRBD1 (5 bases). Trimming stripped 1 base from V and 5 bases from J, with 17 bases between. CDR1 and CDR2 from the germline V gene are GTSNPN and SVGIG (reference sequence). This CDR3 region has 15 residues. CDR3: CAWSAKGAGFYGYTF. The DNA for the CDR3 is TGTGCCTGGAGTGCAAAAGGGGCTGGATTTTATGGCTACACCTTC.

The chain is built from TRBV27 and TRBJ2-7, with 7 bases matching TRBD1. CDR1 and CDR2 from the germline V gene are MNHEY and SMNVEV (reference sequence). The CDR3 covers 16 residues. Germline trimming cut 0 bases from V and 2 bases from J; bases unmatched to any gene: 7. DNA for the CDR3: TGTGCCAGCAGTTTATCGCAGGGGGACCCAACCTACGAGCAGTACTTC. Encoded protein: CASSLSQGDPTYEQYF.

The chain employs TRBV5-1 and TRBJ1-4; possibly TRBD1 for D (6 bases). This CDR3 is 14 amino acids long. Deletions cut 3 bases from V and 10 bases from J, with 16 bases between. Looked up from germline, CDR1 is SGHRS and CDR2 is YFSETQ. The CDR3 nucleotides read TGCGCCAGCAGCTCTACAGGGAAGGCGGCAAAACTGTTTTTT. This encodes CASSSTGKAAKLFF.

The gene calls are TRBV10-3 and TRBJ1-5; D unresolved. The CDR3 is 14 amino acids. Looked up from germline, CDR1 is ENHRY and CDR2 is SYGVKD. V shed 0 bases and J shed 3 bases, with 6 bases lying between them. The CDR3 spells CAISESGLNQPQHF. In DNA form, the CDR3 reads TGTGCCATCAGTGAGTCTGGCCTCAATCAGCCCCAGCATTTT.

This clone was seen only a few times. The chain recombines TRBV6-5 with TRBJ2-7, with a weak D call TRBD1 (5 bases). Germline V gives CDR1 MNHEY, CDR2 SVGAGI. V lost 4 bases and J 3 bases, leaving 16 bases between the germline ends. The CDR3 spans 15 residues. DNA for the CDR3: TGTGCCAGCAGTTCAACAGGAGCCCAAGACTACGAGCAGTACTTC. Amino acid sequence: CASSSTGAQDYEQYF.

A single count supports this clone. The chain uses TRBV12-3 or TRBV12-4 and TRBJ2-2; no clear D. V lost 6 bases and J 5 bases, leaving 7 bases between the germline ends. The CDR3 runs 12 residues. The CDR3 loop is CASSLHTGELFF. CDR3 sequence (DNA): TGTGCCAGCAGCTTACATACCGGGGAGCTGTTTTTT.

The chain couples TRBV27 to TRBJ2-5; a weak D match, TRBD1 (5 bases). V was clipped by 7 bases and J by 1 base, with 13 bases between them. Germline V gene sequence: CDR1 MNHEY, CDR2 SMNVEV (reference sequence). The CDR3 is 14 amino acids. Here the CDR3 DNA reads TGTGCCAGCAACAACCGACAGCCCCAAGAGACCCAGTACTTC. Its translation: CASNNRQPQETQYF.

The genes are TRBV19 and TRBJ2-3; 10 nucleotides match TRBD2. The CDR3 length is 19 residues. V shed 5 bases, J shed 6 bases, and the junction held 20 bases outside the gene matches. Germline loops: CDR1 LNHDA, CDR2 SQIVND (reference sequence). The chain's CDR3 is CASSYGQGASGGQSDTQYF. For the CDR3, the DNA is TGTGCCAGTAGTTACGGACAGGGAGCTAGCGGGGGTCAATCGGATACGCAGTATTTT.

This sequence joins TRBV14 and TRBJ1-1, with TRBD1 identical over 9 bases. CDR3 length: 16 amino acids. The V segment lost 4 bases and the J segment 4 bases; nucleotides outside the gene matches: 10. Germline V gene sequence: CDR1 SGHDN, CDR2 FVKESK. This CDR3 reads CASSPRRVGQGTEAFF. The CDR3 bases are TGTGCCAGCAGCCCCCGAAGAGTGGGACAGGGCACTGAAGCTTTCTTT.

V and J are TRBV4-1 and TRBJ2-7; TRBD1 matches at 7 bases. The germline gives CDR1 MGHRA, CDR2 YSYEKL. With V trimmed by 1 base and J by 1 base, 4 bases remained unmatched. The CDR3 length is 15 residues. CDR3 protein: CASSQVRDSSYEQYF. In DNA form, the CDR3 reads TGCGCCAGCAGCCAAGTTAGGGACAGTTCCTACGAGCAGTACTTC.

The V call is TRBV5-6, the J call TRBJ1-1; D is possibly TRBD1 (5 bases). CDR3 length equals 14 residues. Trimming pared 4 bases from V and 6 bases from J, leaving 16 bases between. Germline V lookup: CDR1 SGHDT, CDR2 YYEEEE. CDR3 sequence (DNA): TGTGCCAGCAGCAGGGGCTGGAGGGGCCCTGAAGCTTTCTTT. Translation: CASSRGWRGPEAFF.

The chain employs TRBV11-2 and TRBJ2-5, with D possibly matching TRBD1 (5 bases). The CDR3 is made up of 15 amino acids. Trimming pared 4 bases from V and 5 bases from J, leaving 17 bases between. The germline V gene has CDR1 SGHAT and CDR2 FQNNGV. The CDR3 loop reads CASSYGTGPGETQYF. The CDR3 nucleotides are TGTGCCAGCAGCTACGGAACAGGACCAGGGGAGACCCAGTACTTC.